Below are 32 T cell receptor beta chains sequenced from a single sample in a study of T-cell memory formation after mild COVID-19. One entry per CDR3 protein, called by TCRdb with MiXCR from the 5' RACE reads. The repertoire holds just over 400,000 distinct CDR3 sequences, with 23% as singletons. The sequenced sample consisted of PBMCs or a T cell subset sorted from them (not recorded which). Receptor source: an adult woman who had mild COVID-19 (a few samples of this study predate the infection). Cell type and time point are not known.

This clonotype showed up many times. This chain uses TRBV19 with TRBJ2-3, with TRBD2 identical over 11 bases. The CDR3 extends over 15 amino acids. Germline V gene lookup returns CDR1 LNHDA and CDR2 SQIVND (reference sequence). This CDR3 reads CATKVVAGGSDTQYF. DNA of the CDR3: TGTGCGACAAAAGTGGTAGCGGGAGGGTCCGATACGCAGTATTTT.

In this sample, this clonotype turned up many times. The V call is TRBV7-2, the J call TRBJ2-3; D is unresolved. The germline V gene has CDR1 SGHTA and CDR2 FQGNSA. Trimming shortened V by 4 bases and J by 2 bases, and 4 bases separated the two germline ends. CDR3 length: 12 residues. In DNA form, the CDR3 reads TGTGCCAGCAGCTCGTACACAGATACGCAGTATTTT. Its translation is CASSSYTDTQYF.

This clonotype was detected only a few times. In DNA form, the CDR3 reads TGCAGTGCTAGAGATTGGAACATTCCGCAGTATTTT. Protein: CSARDWNIPQYF. This chain joins TRBV20-1 and TRBJ2-3; no reliable D call. The CDR3 sequence is 12 residues long. Trimming removed 0 bases at V and 10 bases at J, with 11 bases between. The germline CDR1 and CDR2 sequences are DFQATT and SNEGSKA (reference sequence).

The chain links TRBV7-2 to TRBJ1-4; D is uncertain. The CDR3 length is 15 residues. V lost 4 bases to trimming and J lost 3 bases, with 12 bases between them. Looked up from germline, CDR1 is SGHTA and CDR2 is FQGNSA. The CDR3 DNA reads TGTGCCAGCAGCTCCGCGGGCACCCCTAATGAAAAACTGTTTTTT. Protein: CASSSAGTPNEKLFF.

The table lists this clonotype with a few counts. The junction and the germline gene differ at one end; a read error may be behind it. The rearrangement links TRBV5-1 to TRBJ2-5, with D maybe TRBD2 (6 bases). CDR3 size: 10 residues. The germline V gene encodes CDR1 SGHRS and CDR2 YFSETQ. The CDR3: CASQDSGSGF. CDR3 nucleotides: TGCGCCAGCCAAGACAGCGGGTCCGGCTTC.

This clonotype was seen a handful of times. This chain uses TRBV5-1 with TRBJ1-3; possible D gene TRBD1, 6 bases. Germline values: CDR1 SGHRS, CDR2 YFSETQ. V lost 4 bases to trimming and J lost 0 bases, with 20 bases between them. CDR3 length equals 18 residues. The CDR3 protein is CASSAGRTASPSGNTIYF. CDR3 DNA: TGCGCCAGCAGCGCCGGAAGGACAGCGAGTCCCTCTGGAAACACCATATATTTT.

V gene TRBV29-1 combines with J gene TRBJ2-1, with TRBD1 identical over 9 bases. Per germline, CDR1 SQVTM and CDR2 ANQGSEA. Trimming removed 8 bases from V and 4 bases from J; junction bases left unmatched: 9. CDR3 size: 14 residues. CDR3: CSIRDRGGYNEQFF. In nucleotides, the CDR3 is TGCAGCATCCGTGACAGGGGGGGGTACAATGAGCAGTTCTTC.

V usage is TRBV4-1 and J usage is TRBJ2-3, with 7 bases lining up with TRBD2. Per the germline V gene, CDR1 is MGHRA and CDR2 is YSYEKL. CDR3 length: 12 residues. V gave up 5 bases and J gave up 12 bases; unmatched junction bases: 8. The CDR3 protein is CASSNAGAAQYF. In DNA form, the CDR3 reads TGCGCCAGCAGCAATGCGGGAGCGGCACAGTATTTT.

The chain employs TRBV29-1 and TRBJ2-7; TRBD1 or TRBD2 may be the D gene (5 bases each). Germline V lookup: CDR1 SQVTM, CDR2 ANQGSEA. Deletions cut 7 bases from V and 6 bases from J, with 10 bases between. This CDR3 spans 10 amino acids. The chain's CDR3 is CSALGVEQYF. As DNA, the CDR3 is TGCAGCGCCTTGGGGGTCGAGCAGTACTTC.

The V and J genes are TRBV19 and TRBJ2-5; D perhaps matches TRBD1 (6 bases). V was trimmed by 9 bases and J by 2 bases, leaving 10 bases between them. Germline-derived CDR1 and CDR2 are LNHDA and SQIVND (reference sequence). The CDR3 contains 12 residues. CDR3 sequence (DNA): TGTGCCAGGACAGGAGTTCAAGAGACCCAGTACTTC. Amino acids: CARTGVQETQYF. The full variable domain, completed using reference TRBV19 and TRBJ2-5, is DGGITQSPKYLFRKEGQNVTLSCEQNLNHDAMYWYRQDPGQGLRLIYYSQIVNDFQKGDIAEGYSVSREKKESFPLTVTSAQKNPTAFYLCARTGVQETQYFGPGTRLLVL.

V usage is TRBV5-5 and J usage is TRBJ2-7; D gene unclear. V was cut by 0 bases and J by 5 bases, with 18 bases left in between. CDR3 length: 16 amino acids. Germline CDR1 SGHKS, CDR2 YYEKEE (reference sequence). The CDR3 coding sequence is TGTGCCAGCAGCTTGGGAGTCTGGGCCCTTGACGACGAGCAGTACTTC. Its translation: CASSLGVWALDDEQYF. The whole variable domain, remainder taken from reference TRBV5-5 and TRBJ2-7, is DAGVTQSPTHLIKTRGQQVTLRCSPISGHKSVSWYQQVLGQGPQFIFQYYEKEERGRGNFPDRFSARQFPNYSSELNVNALLLGDSALYLCASSLGVWALDDEQYFGPGTRLTVT.

CDR3 residues: CASRLGKAREMNTEAFF. In DNA, the CDR3 is TGTGCAAGTCGCTTAGGCAAGGCACGGGAGATGAACACTGAAGCTTTCTTT. This rearrangement joins TRBV12-2 to TRBJ1-1. TRBV12-2 is a pseudogene locus. The CDR3 has 17 amino acids.

This clonotype was seen a handful of times. The V call is TRBV29-1, the J call TRBJ2-2; TRBD2 might be the D (6 bases). Germline V gene data show CDR1 as SQVTM and CDR2 as ANQGSEA. Trimming pared 6 bases from V and 8 bases from J, leaving 13 bases between. CDR3 size: 12 residues. In DNA, the CDR3 is TGCAGCGTGCGGACAAGCGGGGGGGAGCTGTTTTTT. Protein sequence: CSVRTSGGELFF.

This sequence joins TRBV9 and TRBJ2-5, with 10 bases aligning to TRBD2. The CDR3 length is 18 residues. Germline V gene data show CDR1 as SGDLS and CDR2 as YYNGEE. V lost 1 base to trimming and J lost 1 base; unmatched junction nucleotides: 10. The CDR3 DNA is TGTGCCAGCAGCGTAACCAGCGGGGGGGCCAATCCCCAAGAGACCCAGTACTTC. Protein product: CASSVTSGGANPQETQYF.

The chain couples TRBV7-3 to TRBJ2-1, with TRBD1 matching 8 bases. Germline trimming cut 3 bases from V and 4 bases from J; bases unmatched to any gene: 23. This CDR3 has 21 amino acids. CDR1 is SGHTA and CDR2 is FQGTGA in the germline V gene. This chain's CDR3 is CASSFHPASSGDRSFYNEQFF. CDR3 DNA sequence: TGTGCCAGCAGCTTCCATCCCGCATCCTCCGGGGACAGGTCTTTTTACAATGAGCAGTTCTTC.

In its sample, this clonotype was seen a few times. The J gene is TRBJ2-6, the V gene TRBV11-2; weak D call: TRBD1 (5 bases). Trimming pared 5 bases from V and 2 bases from J, leaving 19 bases between. Germline V gene sequence: CDR1 SGHAT, CDR2 FQNNGV. The CDR3 extends over 18 amino acids. Here the CDR3 DNA reads TGTGCCAGCAGCGCATCAGGGCCCATAGCCCCTGGGGCCAACGTCCTGACTTTC. It translates to CASSASGPIAPGANVLTF.

V gene TRBV6-5 combines with J gene TRBJ1-1; the D is unclear. Germline V lookup: CDR1 MNHEY, CDR2 SVGAGI. This CDR3 comprises 13 residues. V was trimmed by 6 bases and J by 4 bases, leaving 12 bases between them. The CDR3 spells CASSAGFGTEAFF. The CDR3 nucleotides are TGTGCCAGCAGCGCGGGTTTCGGCACTGAAGCTTTCTTT.

This clonotype was counted a few times. This chain links TRBV19 with TRBJ1-1, with a possible D match to TRBD1 (5 bases). The ends were cut back, 3 bases at V and 3 bases at J, with 8 bases in the middle. CDR1 and CDR2 (germline): LNHDA, SQIVND (reference sequence). This CDR3 contains 13 residues. The CDR3, as DNA: TGTGCCAGTAGTATTCTGGGGCACACTGAAGCTTTCTTT. Encoded protein: CASSILGHTEAFF.

The chain employs TRBV14 and TRBJ2-3; no clear D gene. The CDR3 is 13 residues long. With 3 bases removed from V and 0 bases from J, the gap between germline ends came to 4 bases. Germline loops: CDR1 SGHDN, CDR2 FVKESK. The CDR3 coding sequence is TGTGCCAGCAGCCACTTTAGCACAGATACGCAGTATTTT. Translated, it gives CASSHFSTDTQYF.

This clonotype appeared a few times. CDR3 loop: CASSRGTPTDTQYF. The CDR3 DNA is TGTGCCAGCAGCCGAGGGACACCCACAGATACGCAGTATTTT. V and J are TRBV27 and TRBJ2-3, with D tentatively TRBD1 (6 bases). The CDR3 sequence is 14 residues long. Trimming pared 6 bases from V and 2 bases from J, leaving 12 bases between. The germline gives CDR1 MNHEY, CDR2 SMNVEV (reference sequence).

This clonotype was counted ten times or more. The V gene is TRBV7-6, the J gene TRBJ2-3, with D unclear. V lost 1 base and J 1 base, leaving 3 bases between the germline ends. This CDR3 is 13 amino acids long. Germline V lookup: CDR1 SGHVS, CDR2 FNYEAQ. Here the CDR3 reads CASSLVRTDTQYF. In DNA form, the CDR3 reads TGTGCCAGCAGCTTAGTGCGCACAGATACGCAGTATTTT.

The gene calls are TRBV12-3 or TRBV12-4 and TRBJ1-6; 7 bases map to TRBD1. Trimming removed 2 bases from V and 15 bases from J; junction bases left unmatched: 10. This CDR3 region has 14 residues. CDR3 sequence: CASSLSEDRSFLHF. The CDR3 nucleotides read TGTGCCAGCAGTTTATCGGAGGACAGGTCATTCCTCCACTTT.

The chain employs TRBV30 and TRBJ2-3; 7 bases align to TRBD2. CDR1 and CDR2 from the germline V gene are GTSNPN and SVGIG (reference sequence). The CDR3 sequence is 14 residues long. V shed 0 bases, J shed 4 bases, and the junction held 4 bases outside the gene matches. CDR3 bases: TGTGCCTGGAGTGTAGCGGGGAAGGCAGATACGCAGTATTTT. It specifies CAWSVAGKADTQYF.

This clonotype was recorded a few times. The gene calls are TRBV4-2 and TRBJ2-1; the D call may be TRBD1 or TRBD2 (5 bases each). The CDR3 consists of 15 residues. Between the trimmed V and J ends, which lost 4 bases and 8 bases, there was a span of 18 bases. Germline V gene sequence: CDR1 LGHNA, CDR2 YNFKEQ. Here the CDR3 reads CASSPSGTSLDEQFF. In DNA, the CDR3 is TGTGCCAGCAGCCCCTCGGGGACGTCTTTGGATGAGCAGTTCTTC.

This clonotype appeared a few times. A junction end diverges from the germline sequence, so it may reflect a read error. This sequence joins TRBV6-2 or TRBV6-3 and TRBJ2-1, with D uncertain. Germline V lookup: CDR1 MNHEY, CDR2 SVGEGT. The CDR3 has 11 amino acids. DNA of the CDR3: TGTGCCAGCAGTTACTACGATGAGCAGTTCTTC. Amino acid sequence: CASSYYDEQFF.

A few counts support this clonotype. The chain recombines TRBV4-1 with TRBJ2-1, with a possible D match to TRBD2 (5 bases). Trimming left V 1 base short and J 8 bases short, with 15 bases between. There are 15 residues in the CDR3. Germline assignment: CDR1 MGHRA and CDR2 YSYEKL. As DNA, the CDR3 is TGCGCCAGCAGCCAAGGTCTGGGGAGTGTCGATGAGCAGTTCTTC. This encodes CASSQGLGSVDEQFF.

Many counts were recorded for this clonotype. A read error may account for a junction end that differs from germline. V gene TRBV5-1 combines with J gene TRBJ2-3, with 9 bases matching TRBD2. The CDR3 runs 14 residues. CDR1 and CDR2 (germline): SGHRS, YFSETQ. In DNA, the CDR3 is TGTGCCAGCAGCTTAGCGGGAGCCACAGATACGCAGTATTTT. This sequence encodes CASSLAGATDTQYF.

This chain joins TRBV7-9 and TRBJ1-4; TRBD1 might be the D (5 bases). The CDR3 consists of 15 residues. Germline lookup yields CDR1 SEHNR and CDR2 FQNEAQ (reference sequence). The ends were cut back, 5 bases at V and 6 bases at J, with 16 bases in the middle. This chain's CDR3 is CASSATASWDEKLFF. The CDR3 bases are TGTGCCAGCAGCGCGACAGCATCCTGGGATGAAAAACTGTTTTTT.

There are a few counts of this clonotype. CDR3 amino acids: CASSLPGTNYGYTF. For the CDR3, the DNA is TGCGCCAGCAGCCTTCCCGGGACTAACTATGGCTACACCTTC. The chain links TRBV5-1 to TRBJ1-2; D is undetermined. In germline, CDR1 is SGHRS, CDR2 YFSETQ. Trimming pared 4 bases from V and 0 bases from J, leaving 10 bases between. This CDR3 is built from 14 residues. Drawing the rest from reference TRBV5-1 and TRBJ1-2, the complete variable domain is KAGVTQTPRYLIKTRGQQVTLSCSPISGHRSVSWYQQTPGQGLQFLFEYFSETQRNKGNFPGRFSGRQFSNSRSEMNVSTLELGDSALYLCASSLPGTNYGYTFGSGTRLTVV.

The chain joins TRBV11-3 to TRBJ2-1; TRBD1 might be the D (6 bases). The CDR3 is 14 amino acids. The V end lost 7 bases, the J end lost 0 bases, and 10 bases lay between the germline ends. Germline values: CDR1 SGHNT, CDR2 YENEEA. The CDR3 here is CASKQGVSYNEQFF. The CDR3 bases are TGTGCCAGCAAACAGGGCGTCTCCTACAATGAGCAGTTCTTC.

The genes are TRBV5-1 and TRBJ2-7; tentative D call: TRBD1 (6 bases). The V and J ends lost 0 bases and 7 bases respectively, with 20 bases between them. The germline gives CDR1 SGHRS, CDR2 YFSETQ. This CDR3 region has 16 residues. The CDR3 sequence is CASSLEGQLTSGEQYF. The CDR3 bases are TGCGCCAGCAGCTTGGAGGGACAACTAACCTCGGGAGAGCAGTACTTC.

The CDR3 region is CASSFGQGETQYF. The CDR3 bases are TGTGCCAGCAGCTTTGGTCAGGGGGAGACCCAGTACTTC. The chain couples TRBV11-3 to TRBJ2-5, with TRBD1 as a possible D gene (6 bases). The CDR3 has 13 amino acids. The germline V and J ends were trimmed by 3 bases and 5 bases, with 10 bases remaining between them. Per the germline V gene, CDR1 is SGHNT and CDR2 is YENEEA.